The source of this T cell receptor (beta chain) is a study of T cell responses to AZD1222 COVID-19 vaccine (TCRdb year 2021). Notes on the research overall: TCR sequencing was performed for some 250 trial participants, of whom about 200 were given two doses of AZD1222 and about 25 were given two doses of MenACWY control vaccine. Trial participants were enrolled into age subgroups of 18-55, 56-69 and 70-plus years, which contained about 150, 27 and 61 TCR-sequenced participants, respectively.

Taken from the germline V gene, the CDR1 and CDR2 loops are SGDLS and YYNGEE. The CDR3 goes from the cysteine to the phenylalanine over 12 residues. The only DNA kept is the CDR3, 36 bases in frame from the first base. V is pared back by 5 bases and J by 7 bases, with 12 bases lying between the germline termini. A word on this clone: The antigen this receptor binds is unknown. No much larger clone exists at a distance of one base, and base qualities are not known.

The CDR3 regions of human TCRbeta chains were subjected to immunosequencing. The published analysis was carried out like this. TCRs in the repertoires were compared against a reference library of SARS-CoV-2-specific TCRs that had been generated with the MIRA antigen-specificity platform. Breadth meant the fraction of unique TCRs that were SARS-CoV-2-associated, whereas depth meant the fraction of total T cells that were SARS-CoV-2-associated. Using the MIRA data, each spike-specific TCR was assigned both to the spike region to which the TCR was reactive and to a CD4 or CD8 class. Log10-transformed breadth and depth values were compared by one-way ANOVA with Sidak's multiple comparisons tests. What TCRdb holds here is the immuneACCESS table cut down to in-frame rearrangements. Part of the clones is not present; checked against another copy, under half of the missing clones reflect an unresolved V gene, and the others are unexplained. From that table come the V and J calls and clone size; the DNA was used to work out D and trimming. Counted in this sample were some 66,000 clones; 89% of them appeared once. The leading ten clones occupy about 28% of the sample.

What the time point label conveys for this sample: about 28 days (+/-7) after the second vaccine dose. AZD1222 recipients given second doses at about 4 weeks or at about 12 weeks were pooled, since spike-specific TCR depth and breadth were not found to differ between the two schedules. Samples from vaccinated people were obtained from the UK trials COV001 and COV002, which included a single-blind randomized controlled phase 2/3 trial of AZD1222 (ChAdOx1 nCoV-19) in healthy adults. For TCRbeta chain sequencing, PBMC samples from trial participants were taken at day 0 and at day 28 after the second dose. What the authors observed across the whole study: Reportedly, almost half of the unique spike-specific TCRs recognized epitopes lying outside the regions that are mutated in the B.1.351 and B.1.1.7 variants. Because no samples from the day 14 peak response were available, repertoires could be characterized only after the peak T cell response. Conclusions about previously exposed vaccinees are limited because only five to seven AZD1222 recipients were SARS-CoV-2 seropositive at baseline. The whole spike protein was spanned by vaccine-associated CD4 TCRs, and dominant responses were seen in regions 160-218 and 743-854. After two AZD1222 doses, spike-specific TCR breadth and depth were significantly higher than at day 0 and than in MenACWY recipients. Most participants were white British and females outnumbered males, and the authors suggested that clonal diversity may have been underestimated. The 56-69-year group was small, and its depth increase did not reach significance, likely because of low power.

The sequence is built from TRBV9 and TRBJ1-2; 5 matching bases give a weak D call of TRBD1. The starting material was peripheral blood, obtained 28 days after the second AZD1222 dose. This sequence originates from an adult who received the AZD1222 COVID-19 vaccine. The nucleotide sequence is given as TGTGCCAGCAGTGAGCCGCAGGGTGGCTACACCTTC. Its translation is CASSEPQGGYTF.